The clone carrying this TCR beta chain has just one count. V was shortened by 6 bases and J by 2 bases, with 16 bases between the two germline ends. CDR3 size: 15 residues. CDR1 MDHEN and CDR2 SYDVKM come from the germline V gene. The data belong to a study of PD-1 blockade in classical Hodgkin lymphoma. Method: immunoSEQ multiplex PCR; TCRdb's copy keeps in-frame clones and lacks some. The top ten clones hold roughly 10% of a sample with roughly 2,000 clones, approximately 80% of them seen once. There was relapse after autologous stem cell transplantation in every patient, and there was variation in brentuximab vedotin exposure. Magnetic negative selection, applied to thawed PBMCs, was used to isolate the CD8+ T cells.

The material was CD8+ T cells from blood, obtained at baseline. This clonotype originated in a human donor with classical Hodgkin lymphoma. J is TRBJ1-2 and V is TRBV28; D call uncertain. DNA of the CDR3: TGTGCCAGCAGGCGGACCCCGGAGATGAACTATGGCTACACCTTC. Protein product: CASRRTPEMNYGYTF.